This T cell receptor (beta chain) was sequenced for a study of human T cells and chemical hapten exposure. For the library, individual cDNA molecules each received unique molecular identifiers. A single record per CDR3 protein comes from TCRdb applying MiXCR to the RACE reads. The repertoire includes under 40,000 distinct CDR3 sequences, over 9% of them detected once, and 25% to 30% sits in the top ten. V lost 7 bases to trimming and J lost 1 base, with 11 bases between them. The CDR3 is 15 amino acids. Per the germline V gene, CDR1 is MDHEN and CDR2 is SYDVKM. Time point meaning: pre-sensitization, week 0. Treatment in this sample: therapeutic diphenylcyclopropenone sensitization with weekly scalp DPC. From whole blood left unfractionated, total RNA was extracted.

The sequence came from a man in his forties or fifties with alopecia areata. Some clones in this sample may be carry-over from other donors' samples. The specimen was whole blood, collected in connection with sensitization to the hapten diphenylcyclopropenone (DPC). The genes are TRBV28 and TRBJ2-6; D might be TRBD1 (5 bases). The CDR3 bases are TGTGCCAGCAACCGAGACAGTTCTGGGGCCAACGTCCTGACTTTC. Translated: CASNRDSSGANVLTF.